This TCR beta chain came from a study of T cells in Graves' hyperthyroidism and ophthalmopathy. This clonotype was picked up a small number of times. The antigen is not known. RNA transcripts yielded amplified TCR beta CDR3 regions. The HTBI set primed first-round TCR CDR3 RT-PCR. TCRdb re-derived calls from the multiplex PCR reads in MiXCR, one entry per CDR3 protein. Of fewer than 550,000 distinct CDR3 sequences listed, less than 20% are singletons. Patients aged 18 to 65 had newly diagnosed hyperthyroidism of under 2 months' duration. Germline CDR1 is MGHRA and CDR2 is YSYEKL. The length of the CDR3 is 14 residues. V lost 2 bases to trimming and J lost 3 bases, with 8 bases between them. General study results and limits: Most clonotypes expanded in the thyroid (above 0.001) were also present in blood. A model using 13 V-J features told ophthalmopathy apart from stable hyperthyroidism.

This rearrangement joins TRBV4-1 to TRBJ2-4, with D tentatively TRBD1 or TRBD2 (5 bases each). The sequencing sample was made of blood. The receptor was isolated from a woman aged 18 to 35 with Graves' hyperthyroidism. This CDR3 is CASSQWDGKNIQYF. CDR3 coding DNA: TGCGCCAGCAGCCAATGGGACGGCAAAAACATTCAGTACTTC.